The T cell receptor beta chain under discussion was sequenced for a study of T cells in tuberculosis. After thawing and overnight rest, PBMC were stained with GMM-loaded CD1B tetramer, viability dye and anti-CD3 for sorting. The CD1B tetramers carried C32 glucose monomycolate purified from Rhodococcus equi. PBMC for tetramer sorting were first depleted of CD14-expressing monocytes. Approximately 95,000 tetramer-negative cells were sorted from each donor. TCR-alpha and TCR-beta chains were sequenced unpaired. Data came from immunoSEQ multiplex PCR; TCRdb stores just in-frame clones and leaves some out. This table holds 60,000 or so clones, about four fifths found once. V lost 5 bases to trimming and J lost 2 bases, with 16 bases between them. Per the germline V gene, CDR1 is MNHEY and CDR2 is SMNVEV (reference sequence). The CDR3 is 15 amino acids. This clone was counted once.

The receptor's source is an adult woman with latent tuberculosis. The sequenced sample was CD1b-GMM tetramer-negative cells sorted from PBMCs. This chain uses TRBV27 with TRBJ2-7; TRBD1 might be the D (5 bases). DNA of the CDR3: TGTGCCAGCAGTCTCCAGGGTAGGGCTACCTACGAGCAGTACTTC. This translates into CASSLQGRATYEQYF.